This paragraph reports one T cell receptor (beta chain). Its matching antigen is unknown. This may stem from a read error, because a much larger clone lies one nucleotide away. TCRdb keeps only in-frame clones here, not all; method: immunoSEQ multiplex PCR. The sample consists of over 2,000,000 clones, around 95% of them appearing once. The data were obtained in a study of shared clonotypes between healthy human individuals. Regarding the study as a whole: Roughly 4.7% was the fraction of naive CD4 clonotypes found shared across a handful of donors.

CD8 cells classed as naive were CD45RO-negative and positively selected for CCR7, excluding terminally differentiated effector memory CD45RA+ cells. From germline, CDR1 is MNHNY and CDR2 SVGAGI (reference sequence). The CDR3 is 11 amino acids. The V and J ends lost 4 bases and 5 bases respectively, with 5 bases between them. The sequence was obtained from a man between 18 and 29 years old in good health. Some clones in this sample may be carry-over from other donors' samples. The specimen sequenced was naive CD8+ T cells from PBMCs. The chain links TRBV6-6 to TRBJ2-5, with D uncertain. CDR3 in amino acids: CASSFGETQYF. In nucleotides, the CDR3 is TGTGCCAGCAGTTTCGGGGAGACCCAGTACTTC.